The 27 T cell receptor beta chains below come from one sample, sequenced in a study of cytomegalovirus exposure and HLA in healthy donors. The study ran its PCR with 60 Vbeta and 13 Jbeta primers. The protocol was immunoSEQ multiplex PCR, while the TCRdb copy is restricted to in-frame clones and leaves out a portion. The sample has approximately 160,000 clones, around four fifths seen once; the top ten hold about 12%. Material: PBMCs. These receptors were obtained from a woman between 50 and 59 years old in good health and CMV-seropositive.

The rearrangement uses TRBV7-9 and TRBJ1-2, with TRBD1 as a possible D gene (6 bases). V was cut by 5 bases and J by 2 bases, with 15 bases left in between. CDR3 length: 15 residues. Germline assignment: CDR1 SEHNR and CDR2 FQNEAQ (reference sequence). The CDR3 nucleotides read TGTGCCAGCAGCCTTACAGGGAATAGAAACTATGGCTACACCTTC. Amino acid sequence: CASSLTGNRNYGYTF.

The chain recombines TRBV2 with TRBJ2-2, with TRBD1 matching over 10 bases. The trim removed 8 bases at V and 1 base at J, leaving 4 bases unmatched. The CDR3 length is 15 residues. Germline-derived CDR1 and CDR2 are SNHLY and FYNNEI. The CDR3 sequence: CASGTGDVNTGELFF. The CDR3 nucleotides are TGTGCCAGCGGGACAGGGGACGTGAACACCGGGGAGCTGTTTTTT.

This sequence joins TRBV9 and TRBJ1-2; 11 bases line up with TRBD1. Germline CDR1 is SGDLS and CDR2 is YYNGEE. V lost 7 bases and J lost 6; bases outside the gene matches: 14. The CDR3 extends over 16 amino acids. CDR3 in DNA: TGTGCCAGCTTACCGCCGGGACAGGGGGAATGGGATGGCTACACCTTC. Translation gives CASLPPGQGEWDGYTF.

This chain joins TRBV27 and TRBJ1-2; 8 nucleotides align to TRBD1. The germline V gene has CDR1 MNHEY and CDR2 SMNVEV (reference sequence). This CDR3 is built from 15 residues. V dropped 5 bases and J dropped 1; count of bases not matched to a gene: 6. DNA of the CDR3: TGTGCCAGCAGTCCAGGACAGGGCCTTAACTATGGCTACACCTTC. Amino acid sequence: CASSPGQGLNYGYTF.

This clone was observed a handful of times. The gene calls are TRBV6-4 and TRBJ1-1; 9 bases fit TRBD1. J lost 4 bases, V lost 7 bases, and 7 bases had no gene match. The germline V gene has CDR1 MRHNA and CDR2 SNTAGT. The CDR3 covers 14 residues. The chain's CDR3 is CASKNTGGGTEAFF. CDR3 nucleotide sequence: TGTGCCAGCAAAAACACAGGGGGCGGCACTGAAGCTTTCTTT.

This clone was counted a few times. This chain joins TRBV5-1 and TRBJ2-7; TRBD2 agrees at 9 bases. The CDR3 sequence is 14 residues long. The V gene's germline CDR1 is SGHRS and CDR2 YFSETQ. The V gene end was trimmed by 4 bases and the J gene end by 2 bases; junction bases not matched to a gene: 4. The CDR3 loop is CASSQTSGPYEQYF. Written as DNA, the CDR3 is TGCGCCAGCAGCCAGACTAGCGGTCCCTACGAGCAGTACTTC.

The chain employs TRBV6-5 and TRBJ1-1; 11 positions match TRBD1. After removal of 4 bases from V and 6 bases from J, the junction contained 4 bases not matched to a gene. The CDR3 has 14 amino acids. The germline gives CDR1 MNHEY, CDR2 SVGAGI. Here the CDR3 reads CASSSGTGGAEAFF. Here the CDR3 DNA reads TGTGCCAGCAGTTCCGGGACAGGGGGGGCTGAAGCTTTCTTT.

Details on this clone: One end of the junction fails to match germline, which may point to a read error. The chain has TRBV7-6 and TRBJ2-2; 9 nucleotides line up with TRBD1. CDR1 is SGHVS, CDR2 FNYEAQ, per germline. This CDR3 is 15 amino acids long. CDR3 sequence reads: CASSSGTGNAGELFF. The CDR3 nucleotides read TGTGCCAGCAGCTCCGGGACAGGGAACGCCGGGGAGCTGTTTTTT.

This clone was picked up a small number of times. This chain joins TRBV9 and TRBJ2-2; a weak D match, TRBD1 (5 bases). The ends were cut back, 3 bases at V and 4 bases at J, with 16 bases in the middle. CDR3 size: 16 residues. CDR1 is SGDLS, CDR2 YYNGEE, per germline. The CDR3 DNA reads as TGTGCCAGCAGCGGAACACAGGCGCCGGGCACCGGGGAGCTGTTTTTT. Translated, it gives CASSGTQAPGTGELFF.

The chain recombines TRBV30 with TRBJ1-4, with D perhaps matching TRBD1 (6 bases). The CDR3 loop spans 13 amino acids. In germline, CDR1 is GTSNPN, CDR2 SVGIG (reference sequence). With 5 bases removed from V and 4 bases from J, the gap between germline ends came to 11 bases. The CDR3 spells CAWQTGFNEKLFF. The CDR3 coding sequence is TGTGCCTGGCAGACAGGTTTTAATGAAAAACTGTTTTTT.

Comment on this clone: This sample includes further DNA sequences coding for the same CDR3. This chain links TRBV5-1 with TRBJ1-1, with TRBD1 identical over 9 bases. This CDR3 region has 14 residues. V dropped 1 base and J dropped 3; count of bases not matched to a gene: 1. Germline assignment: CDR1 SGHRS and CDR2 YFSETQ. This chain's CDR3 is CASSLRQGDTEAFF. The CDR3 coding sequence is TGCGCCAGCAGCTTGAGACAGGGGGACACTGAAGCTTTCTTT.

V usage is TRBV5-4 and J usage is TRBJ1-1; 12 positions match TRBD1. Germline-derived CDR1 and CDR2 are SGHNT and YYREEE (reference sequence). The J segment lost 0 bases and the V segment lost 10 bases, leaving 7 bases of the junction unmatched. This CDR3 is built from 15 residues. CDR3 in DNA: TGTGCCGGTCGGGACAGGGGGCGGTTGAACACTGAAGCTTTCTTT. Protein product: CAGRDRGRLNTEAFF.

This rearrangement joins TRBV25-1 to TRBJ2-5, with TRBD2 matching over 13 bases. V was pared by 3 bases and J by 5 bases, with 6 bases of the junction left unmatched. The CDR3 loop spans 16 amino acids. Germline-derived CDR1 and CDR2 are MGHDK and SYGVNS. The DNA for the CDR3 is TGTGCCAGCAGTGACCCCGGACTAGCGGGGGTGGAGACCCAGTACTTC. Residues: CASSDPGLAGVETQYF.

This sequence joins TRBV9 and TRBJ2-7; 7 bases fit TRBD1. The CDR3 is made up of 15 amino acids. V shed 0 bases, J shed 2 bases, and the junction held 5 bases outside the gene matches. The germline gives CDR1 SGDLS, CDR2 YYNGEE. CDR3 sequence: CASSVGWTGTYEQYF. The CDR3 DNA sequence: TGTGCCAGCAGCGTAGGTTGGACAGGTACCTACGAGCAGTACTTC.

This sequence joins TRBV11-2 and TRBJ1-1; unclear D gene. CDR1 SGHAT and CDR2 FQNNGV come from the germline V gene. Between the trimmed V and J ends, which lost 1 base and 0 bases, there was a span of 12 bases. There are 16 residues in the CDR3. CDR3 sequence: CASSLGAGPLNTEAFF. The CDR3 DNA reads TGTGCCAGCAGCTTAGGGGCCGGTCCCTTGAACACTGAAGCTTTCTTT. Full variable domain (rest looked up from reference TRBV11-2 and TRBJ1-1): EAGVAQSPRYKIIEKRQSVAFWCNPISGHATLYWYQQILGQGPKLLIQFQNNGVVDDSQLPKDRFSAERLKGVDSTLKIQPAKLEDSAVYLCASSLGAGPLNTEAFFGQGTRLTVV.

This clone is a singleton in its sample. The rearrangement uses TRBV7-9 and TRBJ2-2; D not certain. This CDR3 region has 14 residues. Trimming removed 6 bases at V and 4 bases at J, with 12 bases between. CDR1 is SEHNR and CDR2 is FQNEAQ in the germline V gene (reference sequence). The DNA for the CDR3 is TGTGCCAGCAGTCCCTCCCCCCTCACCGGGGAGCTGTTTTTT. Encoded protein: CASSPSPLTGELFF.

The chain links TRBV4-2 to TRBJ2-1, with 15 nucleotides matching TRBD2. The CDR3 has 16 amino acids. From germline, CDR1 is LGHNA and CDR2 YNFKEQ. Losses at the gene ends were 0 bases for V and 12 bases for J; bases not matched to a gene: 6. CDR3 amino acids: CASSQDPGLAGGAQFF. The CDR3 DNA reads TGTGCCAGCAGCCAAGATCCGGGACTAGCGGGGGGTGCGCAGTTCTTC.

The V and J genes are TRBV6-1 and TRBJ2-7, with D hard to call. Germline V CDR1 and CDR2: MNHNS, SASEGT. V dropped 2 bases and J dropped 0 bases, with 11 bases sitting between them. This CDR3 spans 15 amino acids. The chain's CDR3 is CASSEKAGFSYEQYF. The CDR3 nucleotides read TGTGCCAGCAGTGAAAAAGCAGGCTTCTCCTACGAGCAGTACTTC.

The CDR3 bases are TGTGCCAGCAGCCAGGAAGGGGGGGGAAACACCGGGGAGCTGTTTTTT. Protein sequence: CASSQEGGGNTGELFF. The chain has TRBV6-4 and TRBJ2-2; D is possibly TRBD2 (7 bases). V was cut by 6 bases and J by 2 bases, with 16 bases left in between. The germline gives CDR1 MRHNA, CDR2 SNTAGT. This CDR3 comprises 16 residues.

This sequence joins TRBV20-1 and TRBJ2-7; D call uncertain. V shed 6 bases and J shed 5 bases, with 11 bases lying between them. This CDR3 contains 11 residues. Germline V gene sequence: CDR1 DFQATT, CDR2 SNEGSKA (reference sequence). CDR3 protein: CSASRQDEQYF. The CDR3 DNA sequence: TGCAGTGCGAGCAGGCAGGACGAGCAGTACTTC.

This chain uses TRBV7-2 with TRBJ2-7; D unresolved. The CDR3 totals 11 residues. V was pared by 5 bases and J by 3 bases, with 5 bases between. Germline V lookup: CDR1 SGHTA, CDR2 FQGNSA. This CDR3 reads CASSTYYEQYF. The CDR3 DNA is TGTGCCAGCAGCACCTACTACGAGCAGTACTTC.

This clone has a handful of counts. V and J are TRBV13 and TRBJ2-5; a possible D gene is TRBD2 (5 bases). The CDR3 has 14 amino acids. Trimming cost V 0 bases and J 5 bases, with 10 bases left between them. Germline V CDR1 and CDR2: PRHDT, FYEKMQ (reference sequence). DNA of the CDR3: TGTGCCAGCAGCTTAGGACTAGGGATGGAGACCCAGTACTTC. This encodes CASSLGLGMETQYF.

CDR3 in DNA: TGTGCCACCAGCACCCGCGGGAATCAGCCCCAGCATTTT. Translating gives CATSTRGNQPQHF. V gene TRBV15 combines with J gene TRBJ1-5; D call uncertain. Trimming cost V 4 bases and J 4 bases, with 8 bases left between them. CDR3 length: 13 amino acids. The germline V gene encodes CDR1 LNHNV and CDR2 YYDKDF (reference sequence).

The chain employs TRBV11-1 and TRBJ2-4, with D possibly TRBD1 on 6 matching bases. CDR1 and CDR2 (germline): SGHAT, FQDESV (reference sequence). This CDR3 spans 14 amino acids. The V end lost 5 bases, the J end lost 7 bases, and 15 bases lay between the germline ends. The CDR3 spells CASSQGGIGNIQYF. In nucleotides, the CDR3 is TGTGCCAGCAGCCAAGGGGGAATTGGGAACATTCAGTACTTC.

In its sample, this clone was seen once. The genes are TRBV4-1 and TRBJ2-7; 10 bases align to TRBD2. CDR1 is MGHRA, CDR2 YSYEKL, per germline. V was pared by 3 bases and J by 7 bases, with 9 bases of the junction left unmatched. The CDR3 contains 15 residues. The CDR3 spells CASSHHGTSVEEQYF. As DNA, the CDR3 is TGCGCCAGCAGCCACCACGGGACTAGCGTAGAAGAGCAGTACTTC.

This clone was seen more than once but under ten times. The gene calls are TRBV6-1 and TRBJ2-5; the match to TRBD2 covers 10 bases. V gave up 8 bases and J gave up 5 bases; unmatched junction bases: 11. This CDR3 contains 15 residues. CDR1 is MNHNS, CDR2 SASEGT, per germline. The CDR3 nucleotides are TGTGCCAGCGGGGGGATAGCGGGGGGTTTTGAGACCCAGTACTTC. Translating gives CASGGIAGGFETQYF.

This chain uses TRBV6-6 with TRBJ1-6; perhaps TRBD1 as D (6 bases). Germline values: CDR1 MNHNY, CDR2 SVGAGI (reference sequence). This CDR3 contains 14 residues. The V end lost 7 bases, the J end lost 8 bases, and 15 bases lay between the germline ends. The CDR3 is CASTYRHRDSPLHF. CDR3 sequence (DNA): TGTGCCAGCACCTACCGCCACAGGGATTCACCCCTCCACTTT.